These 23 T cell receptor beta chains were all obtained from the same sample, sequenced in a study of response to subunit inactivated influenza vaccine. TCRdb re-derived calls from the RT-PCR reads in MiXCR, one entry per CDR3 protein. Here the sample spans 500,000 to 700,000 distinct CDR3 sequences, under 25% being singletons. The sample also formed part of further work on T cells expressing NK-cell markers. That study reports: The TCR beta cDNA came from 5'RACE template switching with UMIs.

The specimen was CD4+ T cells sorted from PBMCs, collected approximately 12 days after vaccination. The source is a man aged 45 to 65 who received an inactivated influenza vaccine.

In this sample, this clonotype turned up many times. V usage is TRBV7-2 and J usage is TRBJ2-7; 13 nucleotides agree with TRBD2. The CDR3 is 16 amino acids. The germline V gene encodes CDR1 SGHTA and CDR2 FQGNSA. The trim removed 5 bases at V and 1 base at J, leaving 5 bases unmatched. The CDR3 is CASSRTSGSGSYEQYF. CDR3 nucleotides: TGTGCCAGCAGCCGGACTAGCGGGAGTGGGTCCTACGAGCAGTACTTC.

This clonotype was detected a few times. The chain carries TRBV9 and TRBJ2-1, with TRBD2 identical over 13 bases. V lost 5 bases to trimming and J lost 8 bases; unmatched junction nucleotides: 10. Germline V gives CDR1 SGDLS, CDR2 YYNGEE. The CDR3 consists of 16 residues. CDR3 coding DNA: TGTGCCAGCAGTTTCTCACTAGCGGGAGGGTTGGATGAGCAGTTCTTC. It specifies CASSFSLAGGLDEQFF.

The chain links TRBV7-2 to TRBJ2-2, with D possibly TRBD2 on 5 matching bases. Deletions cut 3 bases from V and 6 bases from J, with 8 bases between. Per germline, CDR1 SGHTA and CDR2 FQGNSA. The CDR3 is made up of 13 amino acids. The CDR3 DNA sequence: TGTGCCAGCAGCTTCGAGGGTCCCGGGGAGCTGTTTTTT. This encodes CASSFEGPGELFF.

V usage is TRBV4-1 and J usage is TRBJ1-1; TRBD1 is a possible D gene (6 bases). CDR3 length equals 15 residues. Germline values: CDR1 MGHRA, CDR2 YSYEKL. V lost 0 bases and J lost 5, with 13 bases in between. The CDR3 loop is CASSQEGAMRTEAFF. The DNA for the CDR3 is TGCGCCAGCAGCCAAGAGGGGGCGATGAGGACTGAAGCTTTCTTT.

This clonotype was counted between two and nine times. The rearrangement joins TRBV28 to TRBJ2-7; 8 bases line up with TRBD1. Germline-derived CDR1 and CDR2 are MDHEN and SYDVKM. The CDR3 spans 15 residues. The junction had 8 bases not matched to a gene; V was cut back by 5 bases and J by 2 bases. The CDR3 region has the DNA TGTGCCAGCAGTCCCCCCGCGGGACAGGCCTACGAGCAGTACTTC. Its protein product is CASSPPAGQAYEQYF.

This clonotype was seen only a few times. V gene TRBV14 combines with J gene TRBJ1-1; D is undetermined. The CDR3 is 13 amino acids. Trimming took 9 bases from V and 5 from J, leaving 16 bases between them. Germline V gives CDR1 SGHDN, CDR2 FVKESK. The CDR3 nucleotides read TGTGCCAGTTCGGGCCCCTCGAGGACTGAAGCTTTCTTT. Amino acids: CASSGPSRTEAFF.

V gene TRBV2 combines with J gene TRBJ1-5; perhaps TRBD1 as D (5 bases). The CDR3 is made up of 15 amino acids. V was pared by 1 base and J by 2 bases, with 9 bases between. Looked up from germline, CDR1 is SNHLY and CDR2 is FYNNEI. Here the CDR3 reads CASSEESTGNQPQHF. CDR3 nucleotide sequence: TGTGCCAGCAGTGAAGAATCGACAGGCAATCAGCCCCAGCATTTT.

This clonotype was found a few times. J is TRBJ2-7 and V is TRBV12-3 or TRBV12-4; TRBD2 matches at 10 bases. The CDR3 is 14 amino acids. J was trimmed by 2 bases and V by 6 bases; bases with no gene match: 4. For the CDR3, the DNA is TGTGCCAGCAGGGATAGCGGGGGGACCTACGAGCAGTACTTC. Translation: CASRDSGGTYEQYF.

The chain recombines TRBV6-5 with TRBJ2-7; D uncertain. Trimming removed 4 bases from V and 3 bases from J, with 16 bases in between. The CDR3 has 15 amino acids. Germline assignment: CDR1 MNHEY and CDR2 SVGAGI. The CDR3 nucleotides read TGTGCCAGCAGTTGGCATAGGACCAAGGACTACGAGCAGTACTTC. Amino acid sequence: CASSWHRTKDYEQYF.

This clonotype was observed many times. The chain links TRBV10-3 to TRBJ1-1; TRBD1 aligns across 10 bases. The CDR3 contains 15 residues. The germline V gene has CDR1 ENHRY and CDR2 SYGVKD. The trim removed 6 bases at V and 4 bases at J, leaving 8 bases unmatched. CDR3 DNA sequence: TGTGCCATCAGACCTCCGGGACAGGGGAGCACTGAAGCTTTCTTT. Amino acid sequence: CAIRPPGQGSTEAFF.

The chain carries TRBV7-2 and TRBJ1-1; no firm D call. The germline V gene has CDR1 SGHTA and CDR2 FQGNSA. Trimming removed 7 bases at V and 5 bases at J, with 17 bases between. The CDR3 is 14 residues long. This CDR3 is CASMYLVRKTEAFF. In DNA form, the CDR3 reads TGTGCCAGCATGTATTTAGTAAGGAAAACTGAAGCTTTCTTT.

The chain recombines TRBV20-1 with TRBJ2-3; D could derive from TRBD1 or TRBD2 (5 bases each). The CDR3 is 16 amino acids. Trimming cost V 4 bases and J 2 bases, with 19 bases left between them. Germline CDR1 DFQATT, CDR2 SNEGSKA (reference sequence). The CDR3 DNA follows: TGCAGTGCTATGAAACGGGGACGGAGTTTCACAGATACGCAGTATTTT. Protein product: CSAMKRGRSFTDTQYF.

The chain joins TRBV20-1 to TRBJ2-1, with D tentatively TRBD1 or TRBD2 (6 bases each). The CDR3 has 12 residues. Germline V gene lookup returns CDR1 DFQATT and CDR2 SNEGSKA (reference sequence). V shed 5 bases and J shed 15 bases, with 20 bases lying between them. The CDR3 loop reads CSAYQQGVSGFF. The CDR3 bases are TGCAGTGCTTACCAACAGGGAGTTAGCGGGTTCTTC.

The CDR3 loop is CASSHRAGELFF. The CDR3 bases are TGTGCCAGCAGCCACAGGGCCGGGGAGCTGTTTTTT. V is TRBV11-2 and J is TRBJ2-2; TRBD1 is a possible D gene (6 bases). The germline V and J ends were trimmed by 5 bases and 6 bases, with 7 bases remaining between them. The CDR3 runs to 12 residues. Per the germline V gene, CDR1 is SGHAT and CDR2 is FQNNGV.

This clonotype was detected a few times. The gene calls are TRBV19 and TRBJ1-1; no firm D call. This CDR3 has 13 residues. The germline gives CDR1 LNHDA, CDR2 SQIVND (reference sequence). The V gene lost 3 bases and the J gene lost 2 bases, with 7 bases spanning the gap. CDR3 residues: CASSMGSNTEAFF. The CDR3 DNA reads TGTGCCAGTAGTATGGGGAGCAACACTGAAGCTTTCTTT.

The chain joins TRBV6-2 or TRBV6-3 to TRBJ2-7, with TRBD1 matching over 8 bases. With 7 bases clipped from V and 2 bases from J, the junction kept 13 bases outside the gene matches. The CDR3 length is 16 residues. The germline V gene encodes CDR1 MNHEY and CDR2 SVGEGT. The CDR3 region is CASISLQGAITYEQYF. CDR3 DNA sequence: TGTGCCAGCATTAGCTTGCAGGGGGCCATTACCTACGAGCAGTACTTC.

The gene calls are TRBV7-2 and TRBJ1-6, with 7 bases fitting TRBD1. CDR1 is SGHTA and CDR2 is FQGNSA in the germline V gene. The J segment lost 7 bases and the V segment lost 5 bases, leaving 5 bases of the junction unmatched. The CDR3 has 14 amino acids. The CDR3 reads CASSRRGLNSPLHF. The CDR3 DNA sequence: TGTGCCAGCAGCCGCAGGGGGTTGAATTCACCCCTCCACTTT. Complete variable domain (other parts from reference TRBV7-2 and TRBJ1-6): GAGVSQSPSNKVTEKGKDVELRCDPISGHTALYWYRQSLGQGLEFLIYFQGNSAPDKSGLPSDRFSAERTGGSVSTLTIQRTQQEDSAVYLCASSRRGLNSPLHFGNGTRLTVT.

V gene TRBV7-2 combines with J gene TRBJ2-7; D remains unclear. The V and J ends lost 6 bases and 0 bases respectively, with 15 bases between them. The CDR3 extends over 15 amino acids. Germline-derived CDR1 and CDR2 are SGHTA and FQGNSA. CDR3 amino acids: CASSEGGVSSYEQYF. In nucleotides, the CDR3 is TGTGCCAGCAGTGAAGGTGGGGTTAGCTCCTACGAGCAGTACTTC.

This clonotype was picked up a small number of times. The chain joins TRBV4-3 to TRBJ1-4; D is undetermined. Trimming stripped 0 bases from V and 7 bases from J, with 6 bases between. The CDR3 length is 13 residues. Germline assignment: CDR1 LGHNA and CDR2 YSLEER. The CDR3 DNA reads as TGCGCCAGCAGCCAAGATTGGGGTGAAAAACTGTTTTTT. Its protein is CASSQDWGEKLFF.

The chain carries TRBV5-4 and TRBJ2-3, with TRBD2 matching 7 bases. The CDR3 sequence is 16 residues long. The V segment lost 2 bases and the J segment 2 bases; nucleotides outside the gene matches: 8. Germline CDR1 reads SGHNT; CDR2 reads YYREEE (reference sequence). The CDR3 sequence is CASSFTSGINTDTQYF. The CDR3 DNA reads TGTGCCAGCAGCTTCACGAGCGGGATCAACACAGATACGCAGTATTTT.

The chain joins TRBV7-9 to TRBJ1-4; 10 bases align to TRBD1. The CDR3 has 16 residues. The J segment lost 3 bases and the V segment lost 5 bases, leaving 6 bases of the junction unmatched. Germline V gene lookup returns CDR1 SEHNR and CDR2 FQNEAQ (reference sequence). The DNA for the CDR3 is TGTGCCAGCAGCCTGACCGGGACAGGGGCTAATGAAAAACTGTTTTTT. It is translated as CASSLTGTGANEKLFF.

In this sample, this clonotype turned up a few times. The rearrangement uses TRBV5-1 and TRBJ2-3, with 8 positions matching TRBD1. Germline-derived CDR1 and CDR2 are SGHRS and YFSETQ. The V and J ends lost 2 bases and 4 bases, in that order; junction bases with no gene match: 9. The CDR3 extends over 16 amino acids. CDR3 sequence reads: CASSLDRGTRPDTQYF. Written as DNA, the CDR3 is TGCGCCAGCAGCTTAGACAGGGGTACTCGCCCAGATACGCAGTATTTT.

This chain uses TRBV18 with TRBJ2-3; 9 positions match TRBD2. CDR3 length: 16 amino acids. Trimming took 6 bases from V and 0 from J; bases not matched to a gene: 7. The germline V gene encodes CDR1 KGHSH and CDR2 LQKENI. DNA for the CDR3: TGTGCCAGCTCGATCTTTACTAGCGGGAGCACAGATACGCAGTATTTT. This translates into CASSIFTSGSTDTQYF.